This T cell receptor (beta chain) was recovered during a study of blood T cell repertoires in COVID-19. The method was immunoSEQ multiplex PCR; TCRdb's version includes in-frame clones alone and lacks a portion of them. Among some 100,000 clones listed, approximately 92% were seen once. The CDR3 covers 15 residues. Germline V gene data show CDR1 as SGHVS and CDR2 as FNYEAQ. Losses at the gene ends were 3 bases for V and 0 bases for J; bases not matched to a gene: 5. This clone was observed many times. Sequenced sample: peripheral blood. The V call is TRBV7-6, the J call TRBJ2-7; 7 bases are a match to TRBD2. The clonotype comes from a woman of 80 years or more with active COVID-19. The CDR3: CASSLVGGGSYEQYF. CDR3 DNA sequence: TGTGCCAGCAGCTTGGTGGGCGGGGGCTCCTACGAGCAGTACTTC.